This TCR beta chain was recorded in a study of beta chain features in type 1 diabetes. Study as a whole: No age, gender or cell yield differences were seen between patients and healthy donors.

Expressed TCRB transcripts got sequenced, as all isolated RNA was reverse transcribed. Assay used: immunoSEQ multiplex PCR; TCRdb lists only in-frame clones, some missing. The table includes 95,000 to 110,000 clones, 28% detected once. Central memory, naive, regulatory and stem cell-like memory CD4+ cells were sorted by CD45RO/CCR7/CD25/CD127/CD95/CD27. Points from the study as a whole: Researchers caution that PCR might favor shorter templates, equally among patients and controls. Type 1 diabetes patients had fewer VDJ junction insertions and more deletions. Shorter TCRB CDR3s, moderately but significantly so, marked every one of the four CD4+ subsets in Type 1 diabetes patients.

Unmatched junction bases numbered 8, after V lost 5 bases and J lost 5 bases. The CDR3 sequence is 16 residues long. Germline V CDR1 and CDR2: SGHTA, FQGNSA. A word on this clone: The antigen remains undetermined.

The source material was central memory CD4+ T cells from blood. V is TRBV7-2 and J is TRBJ2-3, with 12 bases lining up with TRBD2. This sequence originates from a woman aged 18-29 years with type 1 diabetes. The CDR3 nucleotides are TGTGCCAGCAGCCCTAGCGGGAGGGCCCTCGGAGATACGCAGTATTTT. Its protein product is CASSPSGRALGDTQYF.